One sample yielded the 27 T cell receptor beta chains listed below, sequenced in a study of cytomegalovirus exposure and HLA in healthy donors. With 60 Vbeta and 13 Jbeta primers, the PCR was carried out. Using immunoSEQ multiplex PCR, the repertoire was profiled, and TCRdb retains in-frame clones only, with some absent. The sample holds around 95,000 clones, about 80% seen once. The sample comprised PBMCs. These receptors were taken from a female donor in good health and CMV-seropositive.

The V gene is TRBV10-3, the J gene TRBJ1-2; D ambiguous. The CDR3 loop spans 14 amino acids. Trimming cost V 0 bases and J 2 bases, with 7 bases left between them. Germline V gene lookup returns CDR1 ENHRY and CDR2 SYGVKD. CDR3 residues: CAISESVQNYGYTF. The CDR3, as DNA: TGTGCCATCAGTGAGTCGGTACAGAACTATGGCTACACCTTC.

J is TRBJ2-7 and V is TRBV11-2; possible D gene TRBD1, 6 bases. This CDR3 is 14 amino acids long. Germline CDR1 and CDR2: SGHAT and FQNNGV. Trimming shortened V by 0 bases and J by 4 bases, and 10 bases separated the two germline ends. The CDR3 DNA reads TGTGCCAGCAGCTTAGACAGGGGCAGGTACGAGCAGTACTTC. Translation gives CASSLDRGRYEQYF.

The V and J genes are TRBV2 and TRBJ2-2; TRBD1 aligns across 10 bases. The V gene end was trimmed by 5 bases and the J gene end by 6 bases; junction bases not matched to a gene: 9. This CDR3 is 16 amino acids long. Germline CDR1 reads SNHLY; CDR2 reads FYNNEI. CDR3 in amino acids: CASSSRQGASSGELFF. CDR3 DNA sequence: TGTGCCAGCAGTAGCAGACAGGGGGCGTCATCCGGGGAGCTGTTTTTT.

This clone was counted only a few times. The V call is TRBV30, the J call TRBJ2-7; TRBD1 matches at 7 bases. The germline V gene encodes CDR1 GTSNPN and CDR2 SVGIG (reference sequence). Germline trimming cut 4 bases from V and 6 bases from J; bases unmatched to any gene: 6. This CDR3 comprises 12 residues. The CDR3 sequence: CAWMSGGREQYF. DNA for the CDR3: TGTGCCTGGATGTCAGGGGGACGCGAGCAGTACTTC. Full variable domain (rest looked up from reference TRBV30 and TRBJ2-7): SQTIHQWPATLVQPVGSPLSLECTVEGTSNPNLYWYRQAAGRGLQLLFYSVGIGQISSEVPQNLSASRPQDRQFILSSKKLLLSDSGFYLCAWMSGGREQYFGPGTRLTVT.

CDR3 protein: CASSERGGTDTQYF. DNA for the CDR3: TGTGCCAGCAGTGAGCGGGGGGGCACAGATACGCAGTATTTT. The chain joins TRBV6-4 to TRBJ2-3; 8 bases map to TRBD2. Germline V gene sequence: CDR1 MRHNA, CDR2 SNTAGT. This CDR3 has 14 residues. V lost 3 bases, J lost 1 base, and 0 bases stayed unmatched.

CDR3 region: CASRLTGGRGDTQYF. In DNA, the CDR3 is TGTGCCAGCAGGCTTACGGGGGGCCGGGGGGATACGCAGTATTTT. The chain links TRBV13 to TRBJ2-3, with TRBD2 as a possible D gene (7 bases). Germline values: CDR1 PRHDT, CDR2 FYEKMQ (reference sequence). The CDR3 has 15 amino acids. V lost 6 bases to trimming and J lost 6 bases, with 19 bases between them.

The V call is TRBV2, the J call TRBJ2-3, with 9 bases matching TRBD2. Losses at the gene ends were 11 bases for V and 3 bases for J; bases not matched to a gene: 9. Per germline, CDR1 SNHLY and CDR2 FYNNEI. The CDR3 runs to 14 residues. Here the CDR3 reads CASLRGLATDTQYF. The CDR3 DNA reads as TGTGCCTCACTAAGGGGACTAGCTACAGATACGCAGTATTTT.

The chain couples TRBV16 to TRBJ1-4; no firm D call. Germline CDR1 KGHSY, CDR2 FQNENV. V gave up 2 bases and J gave up 12 bases, with 22 bases separating them. There are 16 residues in the CDR3. DNA for the CDR3: TGTGCCAGCAGCCAAGGGGTAGGGCTGGTCGGCGGGCAACTGTTTTTT. Protein: CASSQGVGLVGGQLFF.

CDR3 amino acids: CASHRRREQYF. The CDR3 DNA sequence: TGTGCCAGCCATAGGAGGCGCGAGCAGTACTTC. The chain is built from TRBV2 and TRBJ2-7; D perhaps matches TRBD2 (5 bases). The CDR3 runs to 11 residues. Germline CDR1 is SNHLY and CDR2 is FYNNEI. V was cut by 8 bases and J by 6 bases, with 11 bases left in between.

The V call is TRBV15, the J call TRBJ2-2, with TRBD2 as a possible D gene (6 bases). The germline V and J ends were trimmed by 0 bases and 5 bases, with 13 bases remaining between them. Germline V gene data show CDR1 as LNHNV and CDR2 as YYDKDF (reference sequence). The CDR3 spans 16 residues. The CDR3 nucleotides are TGTGCCACCAGCAGAGATTCAGGGCGGGATACCGGGGAGCTGTTTTTT. Encoded protein: CATSRDSGRDTGELFF.

Note on this clone: At one end the junction does not follow the germline gene, possibly because of a read error. The chain links TRBV7-9 to TRBJ2-7; TRBD1 matches 8 bases. CDR3 length: 15 residues. Germline CDR1 and CDR2: SEHNR and FQNEAQ (reference sequence). The CDR3 is CSSTDSGQGAYEQYF. Written as DNA, the CDR3 is TGTTCCAGCACCGACTCCGGACAGGGAGCCTACGAGCAGTACTTC.

The table lists this clone with a few counts. The V and J genes are TRBV9 and TRBJ2-2, with D possibly TRBD1 on 5 matching bases. Trimming left V 2 bases short and J 1 base short, with 6 bases between. Germline loops: CDR1 SGDLS, CDR2 YYNGEE. This CDR3 has 14 amino acids. CDR3 amino acids: CASSVQGNTGELFF. CDR3 nucleotide sequence: TGTGCCAGCAGCGTCCAGGGGAACACCGGGGAGCTGTTTTTT.

This clone was seen once. The chain uses TRBV6-6 and TRBJ1-2; 8 positions match TRBD1. With 6 bases clipped from V and 5 bases from J, the junction kept 8 bases outside the gene matches. The CDR3 extends over 14 amino acids. CDR1 is MNHNY and CDR2 is SVGAGI in the germline V gene (reference sequence). The CDR3 nucleotides are TGTGCCAGCAGCCTACAGGGGGGGTTATATGGCTACACCTTC. The encoded protein is CASSLQGGLYGYTF.

This chain connects TRBV7-2 to TRBJ1-5; TRBD1 agrees at 8 bases. This CDR3 is built from 18 residues. With 0 bases clipped from V and 6 bases from J, the junction kept 13 bases outside the gene matches. The germline gives CDR1 SGHTA, CDR2 FQGNSA. The CDR3 region has the DNA TGTGCCAGCAGCTTAGCTCAGACAGGGGATGGTGCAGGTCAGCCCCAGCATTTT. Residues: CASSLAQTGDGAGQPQHF.

Concerning this clone: One end of the junction fails to match germline, which may point to a read error. This sequence joins TRBV4-1 and TRBJ2-5, with D tentatively TRBD2 (6 bases). This CDR3 has 14 amino acids. Germline CDR1 is MGHRA and CDR2 is YSYEKL. CDR3 amino acids: CASSQDPGGETQHF. CDR3 DNA sequence: TGCGCCAGCAGCCAAGATCCGGGCGGGGAGACCCAGCACTTC.

The V gene is TRBV6-5, the J gene TRBJ1-2, with a weak D call TRBD1 (5 bases). Trimming took 5 bases from V and 5 from J, leaving 12 bases between them. Germline V lookup: CDR1 MNHEY, CDR2 SVGAGI. The CDR3 length is 13 residues. DNA of the CDR3: TGTGCCAGCAGTCTTAAACAGGCTTATGGCTACACCTTC. As protein: CASSLKQAYGYTF.

The rearrangement joins TRBV6-5 to TRBJ2-7; 12 bases fit TRBD1. Germline V gives CDR1 MNHEY, CDR2 SVGAGI. This CDR3 has 16 amino acids. The junction had 2 bases not matched to a gene; V was cut back by 1 base and J by 1 base. The CDR3 spells CASSYWGQGASYEQYF. The CDR3 DNA is TGTGCCAGCAGTTACTGGGGACAGGGGGCTTCCTACGAGCAGTACTTC.

This rearrangement joins TRBV14 to TRBJ2-7, with 7 bases lining up with TRBD1. Germline V gene lookup returns CDR1 SGHDN and CDR2 FVKESK. The CDR3 totals 14 residues. Trimming removed 1 base from V and 4 bases from J; junction bases left unmatched: 4. The CDR3 reads CASSQGQGIYEQYF. In DNA form, the CDR3 reads TGTGCCAGCAGCCAAGGACAGGGCATATACGAGCAGTACTTC.

This clone was observed a few times. The CDR3 region has the DNA TGTGCCAGCAGTTTATTGGGCTTCAGCTCTAGCGGACCCAACAATGAGCAGTTCTTC. Translating gives CASSLLGFSSSGPNNEQFF. The chain combines TRBV28 with TRBJ2-1; 7 bases line up with TRBD2. In germline, CDR1 is MDHEN, CDR2 SYDVKM. The CDR3 loop spans 19 amino acids. J lost 5 bases, V lost 1 base, and 17 bases had no gene match. Combining the CDR3 with reference TRBV28 and TRBJ2-1 gives the whole variable domain DVKVTQSSRYLVKRTGEKVFLECVQDMDHENMFWYRQDPGLGLRLIYFSYDVKMKEKGDIPEGYSVSREKKERFSLILESASTNQTSMYLCASSLLGFSSSGPNNEQFFGPGTRLTVL.

V is TRBV10-3 and J is TRBJ1-5; D unresolved. The CDR3 length is 13 residues. Between the trimmed V and J ends, which lost 4 bases and 5 bases, there was a span of 9 bases. CDR1 and CDR2 (germline): ENHRY, SYGVKD. The CDR3 spells CAISGTGDQPQHF. In DNA form, the CDR3 reads TGTGCCATCAGTGGGACGGGAGATCAGCCCCAGCATTTT.

This clone occurred once. CDR3 in amino acids: CASSQGAAGANSYEQYF. In DNA form, the CDR3 reads TGCGCCAGCAGCCAAGGAGCGGCGGGGGCCAACTCCTACGAGCAGTACTTC. The V gene is TRBV4-1, the J gene TRBJ2-7; possible D gene TRBD2, 7 bases. Germline V gene lookup returns CDR1 MGHRA and CDR2 YSYEKL. The germline V and J ends were trimmed by 1 base and 0 bases, with 16 bases remaining between them. CDR3 length equals 17 residues.

V and J are TRBV29-1 and TRBJ1-2, with D possibly matching TRBD1 (5 bases). V shed 7 bases and J shed 7 bases, with 13 bases lying between them. The CDR3 covers 11 residues. The germline V gene encodes CDR1 SQVTM and CDR2 ANQGSEA. The CDR3 sequence: CSGDGDFGYTF. CDR3 bases: TGCAGCGGAGATGGGGACTTTGGCTACACCTTC.

V is TRBV6-6 and J is TRBJ2-7; D is possibly TRBD2 (5 bases). Germline values: CDR1 MNHNY, CDR2 SVGAGI (reference sequence). The CDR3 sequence is 13 residues long. Trimming took 0 bases from V and 7 from J, leaving 10 bases between them. The CDR3 loop reads CASSYSLAGEQYF. The CDR3 region has the DNA TGTGCCAGCAGTTACTCGCTAGCTGGGGAGCAGTACTTC.

This clone was counted between two and nine times. The chain uses TRBV28 and TRBJ1-2, with TRBD1 as a possible D gene (5 bases). Trimming cost V 3 bases and J 5 bases, with 16 bases left between them. The CDR3 extends over 15 amino acids. Germline CDR1 reads MDHEN; CDR2 reads SYDVKM. The CDR3 sequence: CASSFGFRVGYGYTF. CDR3 sequence (DNA): TGTGCCAGCAGTTTTGGGTTCAGGGTAGGGTATGGCTACACCTTC.

The chain is built from TRBV7-7 and TRBJ2-5; D is unresolved. V was cut by 1 base and J by 1 base, with 7 bases left in between. The CDR3 runs 14 residues. Germline CDR1 SSHAT, CDR2 FNYEAQ (reference sequence). The DNA for the CDR3 is TGTGCCAGCAGCTTAGGTGCCAGCCAAGAGACCCAGTACTTC. Residues: CASSLGASQETQYF.

The rearrangement links TRBV18 to TRBJ1-2; D uncertain. CDR1 KGHSH and CDR2 LQKENI come from the germline V gene. V was cut by 5 bases and J by 4 bases, with 11 bases left in between. The CDR3 is 13 residues long. CDR3: CASSGGNSYGYTF. CDR3 coding DNA: TGTGCCAGCTCAGGAGGGAATAGCTATGGCTACACCTTC.

DNA for the CDR3: TGCGCCAGCAGCTTGGACAGGGGTTTAACTAATGAAAAACTGTTTTTT. Translating gives CASSLDRGLTNEKLFF. The chain employs TRBV5-1 and TRBJ1-4; 7 positions match TRBD1. This CDR3 spans 16 amino acids. V was pared by 0 bases and J by 1 base, with 3 bases of the junction left unmatched. Germline V CDR1 and CDR2: SGHRS, YFSETQ.